The entry below describes one T cell receptor beta chain. This sample is part of a study of CD8 T cells in Susac syndrome. RNA, at about 0.45 to 1 ug, was reverse transcribed with random hexamers. TCRdb reprocessed the immunoSEQ multiplex PCR reads via MiXCR and lists one record per CDR3 protein. The data contain 85,000 to 90,000 distinct CDR3 sequences, just under 95% of them singletons. Negative isolation was used for CD8+ and CD4+ T cells, and FACS enrichment was applied to TEMRA cells. Trimming shortened V by 0 bases and J by 6 bases, and 9 bases separated the two germline ends. Germline values: CDR1 MNHEY, CDR2 SVGEGT. The CDR3 is made up of 13 amino acids.

V gene TRBV6-2 or TRBV6-3 combines with J gene TRBJ2-7; D may match TRBD1 or TRBD2 (5 bases each). Sequencing was done on a sample of CD8+ T cells from PBMCs. This clonotype was obtained from a human donor in good health. The CDR3: CASSYSFGAEQYF. CDR3 nucleotides: TGTGCCAGCAGTTACTCGTTCGGGGCCGAGCAGTACTTC.